These 11 T cell receptor beta chains were sequenced from one sample in a study of blood T cell repertoires in COVID-19. The assay was immunoSEQ multiplex PCR, and TCRdb's table has in-frame clones only and misses some. The sample has some 340,000 clones, 65% to 85% seen once. Sequencing used peripheral blood. The source is a man younger than 45 with active or convalescent COVID-19.

On this clone itself: Other DNA variants within this sample encode the same CDR3. The CDR3 region is CASSLGGVNYGYTF. The CDR3 DNA is TGTGCCAGCAGCTTAGGCGGCGTGAACTATGGCTACACCTTC. This chain connects TRBV7-2 to TRBJ1-2; no clear D gene. CDR3 length: 14 residues. Looked up from germline, CDR1 is SGHTA and CDR2 is FQGNSA. V was clipped by 1 base and J by 2 bases, with 8 bases between them.

This sequence joins TRBV7-6 and TRBJ2-7; tentatively, D is TRBD2 (5 bases). Germline lookup yields CDR1 SGHVS and CDR2 FNYEAQ. V was trimmed by 1 base and J by 4 bases, leaving 14 bases between them. CDR3 length: 15 residues. The CDR3 loop reads CASSLETSSRYEQYF. CDR3 in DNA: TGTGCCAGCAGCTTAGAAACTAGTTCACGATACGAGCAGTACTTC.

The V and J genes are TRBV19 and TRBJ2-1; D possibly corresponds to TRBD1 (6 bases). V was shortened by 1 base and J by 8 bases, with 15 bases between the two germline ends. Germline CDR1 and CDR2: LNHDA and SQIVND (reference sequence). This CDR3 comprises 15 residues. The CDR3 protein is CASSIAVVQGYEQFF. The CDR3 DNA sequence: TGTGCCAGTAGTATAGCGGTGGTACAGGGCTATGAGCAGTTCTTC.

V gene TRBV6-5 combines with J gene TRBJ1-1; a possible D gene is TRBD1 (6 bases). Germline CDR1 is MNHEY and CDR2 is SVGAGI. The CDR3 spans 16 residues. Trimming took 2 bases from V and 6 from J, leaving 19 bases between them. The CDR3 here is CASSYLMGALRAEAFF. The DNA for the CDR3 is TGTGCCAGCAGTTACCTTATGGGGGCGCTTAGGGCTGAAGCTTTCTTT.

The J gene is TRBJ2-7, the V gene TRBV28; possible D gene TRBD2, 7 bases. Trimming pared 2 bases from V and 4 bases from J, leaving 18 bases between. The CDR3 sequence is 16 residues long. Germline loops: CDR1 MDHEN, CDR2 SYDVKM. The CDR3 protein is CASSLAGRGKPYEQYF. The CDR3 DNA follows: TGTGCCAGCAGTTTAGCGGGGAGGGGGAAACCTTACGAGCAGTACTTC. The full variable domain, completed using reference TRBV28 and TRBJ2-7, is DVKVTQSSRYLVKRTGEKVFLECVQDMDHENMFWYRQDPGLGLRLIYFSYDVKMKEKGDIPEGYSVSREKKERFSLILESASTNQTSMYLCASSLAGRGKPYEQYFGPGTRLTVT.

In DNA form, the CDR3 reads TGTGCCAGTAGTATCGGACAGTTAAACACCATATATTTT. It encodes CASSIGQLNTIYF. The chain links TRBV19 to TRBJ1-3, with D possibly being TRBD1 (6 bases). CDR1 is LNHDA and CDR2 is SQIVND in the germline V gene (reference sequence). Deletions cut 3 bases from V and 6 bases from J, with 9 bases between. CDR3 size: 13 residues.

The rearrangement joins TRBV30 to TRBJ1-2; weak D call: TRBD1 (5 bases). The V gene lost 2 bases and the J gene lost 2 bases, with 9 bases spanning the gap. CDR3 length: 13 amino acids. The germline gives CDR1 GTSNPN, CDR2 SVGIG (reference sequence). The CDR3 loop is CAWSKTANYGYTF. CDR3 nucleotides: TGTGCCTGGAGTAAGACAGCGAACTATGGCTACACCTTC. Filled out from reference TRBV30 and TRBJ1-2, the complete variable domain reads SQTIHQWPATLVQPVGSPLSLECTVEGTSNPNLYWYRQAAGRGLQLLFYSVGIGQISSEVPQNLSASRPQDRQFILSSKKLLLSDSGFYLCAWSKTANYGYTFGSGTRLTVV.

This clone was counted between two and nine times. The chain combines TRBV28 with TRBJ2-7; D is possibly TRBD1 (7 bases). Germline CDR1 reads MDHEN; CDR2 reads SYDVKM. Trimming cost V 6 bases and J 1 base, with 10 bases left between them. The CDR3 extends over 13 amino acids. The CDR3 DNA reads TGTGCCAGCAGAGCAGGGGGGTCCTACGAGCAGTACTTC. This encodes CASRAGGSYEQYF.

The rearrangement uses TRBV30 and TRBJ1-6; 11 nucleotides line up with TRBD1. The germline gives CDR1 GTSNPN, CDR2 SVGIG (reference sequence). With 2 bases clipped from V and 9 bases from J, the junction kept 6 bases outside the gene matches. The CDR3 is 15 amino acids. For the CDR3, the DNA is TGTGCCTGGAGTCTCAGGGGACAGGGGGTTTCACCCCTCCACTTT. Its protein product is CAWSLRGQGVSPLHF.

The rearrangement uses TRBV30 and TRBJ2-7; 7 bases line up with TRBD2. There are 15 residues in the CDR3. With V trimmed by 0 bases and J by 4 bases, 9 bases remained unmatched. The germline CDR1 and CDR2 sequences are GTSNPN and SVGIG (reference sequence). The CDR3 region has the DNA TGTGCCTGGAGTGTACGGCGGGAGAGCTTATACGAGCAGTACTTC. Amino acid sequence: CAWSVRRESLYEQYF.

The chain couples TRBV5-1 to TRBJ2-3, with TRBD2 identical over 10 bases. V gave up 7 bases and J gave up 3 bases; unmatched junction bases: 8. CDR3 size: 15 residues. CDR1 and CDR2 (germline): SGHRS, YFSETQ. The CDR3 spells CASRPRTSGTDTQYF. The CDR3 DNA follows: TGCGCCAGCCGTCCGAGGACTAGCGGTACAGATACGCAGTATTTT.